The next 15 T cell receptor beta chains were all read from a single sample in a study of CD8+ T cells in alopecia areata. Investigators isolated RNA and reverse transcribed it into cDNA to act as the sequencing template. Data came from immunoSEQ multiplex PCR; TCRdb stores just in-frame clones and leaves some out. The profile covers around 110,000 clones, none occurring a single time. Material: lesional skin. The receptors derive from a C3H/HeJ mouse with alopecia areata. Strain haplotype (MHC): H2-k.

This clone was counted only a few times. Germline and genes here are mouse. Read coverage stops 4 residues before the CDR3 terminus; the germline J gene supplies the remainder. The chain uses TRBV1 and TRBJ2-3, with D perhaps matching TRBD1 (5 bases). The CDR3 length is 15 residues. CDR1 and CDR2 (germline): NSQYPW, LRSPGD (reference sequence). The ends were cut back, 6 bases at V and 3 bases at J, with 16 bases in the middle. Partial CDR3 DNA: TGCACCTGCAGAACCCCAGGGCCGGGAGCAGAA. Translation gives CTCRTPGPGAE. The whole CDR3 sequence is CTCRTPGPGAETLYF. Filled out from reference TRBV1 and TRBJ2-3, the complete variable domain reads VTLLEQNPRWRLVPRGQAVNLRCILKNSQYPWMSWYQQDLQKQLQWLFTLRSPGDKEVKSLPGADYLATRVTDTELRLQVANMSQGRTLYCTCRTPGPGAETLYFGSGTRLTVL.

There are a few counts of this clone. Genes here carry mouse names. The CDR3 goes on 4 residues after the read ends, and that part is filled in from the germline J gene. The chain carries TRBV13-3 and TRBJ2-2, with D possibly being TRBD2 (7 bases). The CDR3 is 14 amino acids. Trimming shortened V by 7 bases and J by 3 bases, and 13 bases separated the two germline ends. The V gene's germline CDR1 is NNHDY and CDR2 SYVADS. Incomplete CDR3 DNA: TGTGCCAGCGCGGGGGGCGAGGACACCGGG. It yields the protein CASAGGEDTG. In full, the CDR3 reads CASAGGEDTGQLYF.

This clone has just a few counts. Genes and germline come from the mouse. The sequenced fragment ends 4 residues before the CDR3 boundary, so the rest is inferred from the germline J gene. V usage is TRBV13-3 and J usage is TRBJ1-4, with D maybe TRBD1 (5 bases). This CDR3 comprises 16 residues. Trimming took 3 bases from V and 1 from J, leaving 13 bases between them. CDR1 is NNHDY, CDR2 SYVADS, per germline. The part of the CDR3 DNA that was read is TGTGCCAGCAGTGCCTCAGGACAAAATTCCAACGAA. This encodes CASSASGQNSNE. The whole CDR3 is CASSASGQNSNERLFF.

Worth noting for this clone: Genes and germline come from the mouse. The CDR3 DNA, read in part, is TGCACCTGCAGTGCAGACTCCGGGACTGGGAGATAT. Translation: CTCSADSGTGRY. The whole CDR3 region reads CTCSADSGTGRYEQYF. The chain joins TRBV1 to TRBJ2-7; 9 nucleotides line up with TRBD2. The CDR3 is cut off 4 residues early in the read; its end comes from the germline J gene. This CDR3 has 16 residues. From germline, CDR1 is NSQYPW and CDR2 LRSPGD (reference sequence).

As for this clone: Mouse gene names apply. The read falls 4 residues short of the CDR3 end, and the missing part is taken from the germline J gene. V usage is TRBV19 and J usage is TRBJ2-1; TRBD2 aligns across 10 bases. This CDR3 contains 15 residues. Germline lookup yields CDR1 FNHDT and CDR2 SITEND (reference sequence). The J segment lost 5 bases and the V segment lost 0 bases, leaving 2 bases of the junction unmatched. CDR3 bases read: TGTGCCAGCAGTATAGTAACTGGGGGGGATGCT. It is translated as CASSIVTGGDA. In full, the CDR3 is CASSIVTGGDAEQFF. The full variable domain, completed using reference TRBV19 and TRBJ2-1, is GGIITQTPKFLIGQEGQKLTLKCQQNFNHDTMYWYRQDSGKGLRLIYYSITENDLQKGDLSEGYDASREKKSSFSLTVTSAQKNEMAVFLCASSIVTGGDAEQFFGPGTRLTVL.

This clone was picked up many times. Gene names follow the mouse nomenclature. The read stops 4 residues short of the end of the CDR3; the missing end is completed from the germline J gene. This chain joins TRBV19 and TRBJ2-1; D is unresolved. The CDR3 is 14 amino acids. Per the germline V gene, CDR1 is FNHDT and CDR2 is SITEND (reference sequence). Trimming shortened V by 3 bases and J by 3 bases, and 10 bases separated the two germline ends. Here the CDR3 reads CASSTREGYAEQFF. The covered CDR3 bases are TGTGCCAGCAGTACCCGAGAGGGCTATGCT.

In this sample, this clone turned up a few times. Gene labels here are mouse ones. The CDR3 end falls 4 residues outside the read, so it is completed with the germline J gene. This rearrangement joins TRBV13-3 to TRBJ2-1, with a tentative D call TRBD2 (6 bases). The CDR3 loop spans 14 amino acids. Germline values: CDR1 NNHDY, CDR2 SYVADS. The CDR3 reads CASSDRLGPPEQFF. CDR3 DNA (partial): TGTGCCAGCAGTGATAGGCTGGGGCCCCCT.

In regard to this clone: Gene names are mouse gene names. Read sequence stops 4 residues before the CDR3 end, and the germline J gene provides the missing end. V usage is TRBV12-1 and J usage is TRBJ1-2; TRBD1 aligns across 10 bases. In germline, CDR1 is SGHSN, CDR2 HYEKVE. The CDR3 totals 15 residues. Trimming took 0 bases from V and 3 from J; bases not matched to a gene: 3. CDR3 bases read: TGTGCCAGCTCTCTCCGGGACAGGGGAGACTCC. Its protein product is CASSLRDRGDS. The complete CDR3 reads CASSLRDRGDSDYTF.

Worth noting for this clone: Germline and genes: mouse. The read finishes 4 residues shy of the CDR3 end, and the germline J gene is used to complete it. This sequence joins TRBV1 and TRBJ2-1, with 10 bases lining up with TRBD2. The CDR3 contains 16 residues. Germline V CDR1 and CDR2: NSQYPW, LRSPGD (reference sequence). The DNA read from the CDR3 is TGCACCTGCAGTGCAGATAGAGGCTGGGGGGGCGCT. Its protein is CTCSADRGWGGA. The entire CDR3 reads CTCSADRGWGGAEQFF.

This clone showed up just a few times. Genes and germline come from the mouse. Read coverage stops 4 residues before the CDR3 terminus; the germline J gene supplies the remainder. The J gene is TRBJ2-1, the V gene TRBV13-3; 12 bases are shared with TRBD1. The CDR3 spans 16 residues. CDR1 NNHDY and CDR2 SYVADS come from the germline V gene. CDR3 DNA, as far as it was read: TGTGCCAGCACCTTGATAGGGGACAGGGGGCGCGCT. Translating it yields CASTLIGDRGRA. The CDR3 in its entirety is CASTLIGDRGRAEQFF.

Concerning this clone itself: Gene names and germline match the mouse. The sequence runs out 4 residues before the end of the CDR3; the remainder is reconstructed from the germline J gene. The gene calls are TRBV19 and TRBJ1-1, with D possibly TRBD1 on 5 matching bases. Trimming pared 0 bases from V and 0 bases from J, leaving 9 bases between. The germline V gene encodes CDR1 FNHDT and CDR2 SITEND (reference sequence). This CDR3 contains 15 residues. The chain's CDR3 is CASSIEQDANTEVFF. CDR3 DNA (partial): TGTGCCAGCAGTATAGAACAGGATGCAAACACA.

Concerning this clone: All gene names here are mouse names. The read finishes 4 residues shy of the CDR3 end, and the germline J gene is used to complete it. This sequence joins TRBV17 and TRBJ2-2, with D possibly matching TRBD1 (7 bases). CDR1 and CDR2 (germline): MNHDT, YYDKIL. Trimming left V 5 bases short and J 3 bases short, with 13 bases between. CDR3 size: 15 residues. CDR3: CASSSGGLDTGQLYF. The covered CDR3 bases are TGTGCTAGCAGTTCAGGGGGGTTGGACACCGGG.

Regarding this clone: All gene names here are mouse names. The read is 4 residues too short to cover the CDR3 end, so that end is filled in from the germline J gene. This rearrangement joins TRBV1 to TRBJ2-5; D may be TRBD2 (6 bases). Germline V lookup: CDR1 NSQYPW, CDR2 LRSPGD (reference sequence). This CDR3 region has 14 residues. Trimming removed 3 bases from V and 2 bases from J, with 9 bases in between. Incomplete CDR3 DNA: TGCACCTGCAGTGCGGGGGACTTCCAAGAC. Its translation: CTCSAGDFQD. The full CDR3 reads CTCSAGDFQDTQYF.

In the case of this clone: Genes and germline come from the mouse. The CDR3 end falls 4 residues outside the read, so it is completed with the germline J gene. The rearrangement uses TRBV1 and TRBJ1-4; weak D call: TRBD1 (5 bases). There are 16 residues in the CDR3. The V end was cut by 1 base, the J end by 1 base, with 10 bases between. Germline values: CDR1 NSQYPW, CDR2 LRSPGD (reference sequence). The CDR3 sequence is CTCSAVRAYSNERLFF. CDR3 bases read: TGCACCTGCAGTGCAGTCAGGGCTTATTCCAACGAA.

Concerning this clone: Gene names denote mouse genes. The CDR3 extends 4 residues past the end of the read, so its final part is completed from the germline J gene. This chain joins TRBV1 and TRBJ1-2; no reliable D call. Trimming shortened V by 3 bases and J by 0 bases, and 11 bases separated the two germline ends. The CDR3 contains 15 residues. Per germline, CDR1 NSQYPW and CDR2 LRSPGD (reference sequence). The CDR3 here is CTCSALTFANSDYTF. The sequenced part of the CDR3 DNA is TGCACCTGCAGTGCTTTGACATTTGCAAACTCC.